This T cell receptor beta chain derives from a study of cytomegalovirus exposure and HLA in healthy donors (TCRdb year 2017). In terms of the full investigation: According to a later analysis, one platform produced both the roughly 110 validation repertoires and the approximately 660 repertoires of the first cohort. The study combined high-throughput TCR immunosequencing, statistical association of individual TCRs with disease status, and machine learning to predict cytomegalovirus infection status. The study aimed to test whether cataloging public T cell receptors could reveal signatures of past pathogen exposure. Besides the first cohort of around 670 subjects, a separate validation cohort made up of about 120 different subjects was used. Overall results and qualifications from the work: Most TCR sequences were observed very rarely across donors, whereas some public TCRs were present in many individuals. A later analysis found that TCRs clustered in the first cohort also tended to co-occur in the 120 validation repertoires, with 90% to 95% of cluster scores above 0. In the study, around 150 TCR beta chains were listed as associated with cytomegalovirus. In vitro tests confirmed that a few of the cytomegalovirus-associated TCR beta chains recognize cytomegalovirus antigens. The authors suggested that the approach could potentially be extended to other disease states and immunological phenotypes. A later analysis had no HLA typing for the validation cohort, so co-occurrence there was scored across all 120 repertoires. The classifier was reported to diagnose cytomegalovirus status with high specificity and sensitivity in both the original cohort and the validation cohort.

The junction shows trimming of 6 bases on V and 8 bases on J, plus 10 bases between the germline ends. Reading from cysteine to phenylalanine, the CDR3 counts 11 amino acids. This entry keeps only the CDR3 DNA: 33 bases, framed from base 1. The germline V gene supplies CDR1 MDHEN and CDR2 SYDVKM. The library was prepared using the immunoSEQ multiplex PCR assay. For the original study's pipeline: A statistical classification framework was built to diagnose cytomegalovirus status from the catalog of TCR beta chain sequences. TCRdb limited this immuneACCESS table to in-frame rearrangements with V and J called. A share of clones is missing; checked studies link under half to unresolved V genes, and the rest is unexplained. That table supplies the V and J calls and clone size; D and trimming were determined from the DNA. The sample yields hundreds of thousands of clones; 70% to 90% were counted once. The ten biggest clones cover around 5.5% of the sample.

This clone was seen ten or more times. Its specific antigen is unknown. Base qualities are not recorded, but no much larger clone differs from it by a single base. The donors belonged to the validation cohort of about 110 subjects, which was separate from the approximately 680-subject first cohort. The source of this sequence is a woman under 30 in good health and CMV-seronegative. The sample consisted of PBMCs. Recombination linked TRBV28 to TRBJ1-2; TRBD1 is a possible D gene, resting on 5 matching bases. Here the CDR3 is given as CASSSGGGYTF. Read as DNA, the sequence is TGTGCCAGCAGCTCTGGGGGGGGCTACACCTTC.